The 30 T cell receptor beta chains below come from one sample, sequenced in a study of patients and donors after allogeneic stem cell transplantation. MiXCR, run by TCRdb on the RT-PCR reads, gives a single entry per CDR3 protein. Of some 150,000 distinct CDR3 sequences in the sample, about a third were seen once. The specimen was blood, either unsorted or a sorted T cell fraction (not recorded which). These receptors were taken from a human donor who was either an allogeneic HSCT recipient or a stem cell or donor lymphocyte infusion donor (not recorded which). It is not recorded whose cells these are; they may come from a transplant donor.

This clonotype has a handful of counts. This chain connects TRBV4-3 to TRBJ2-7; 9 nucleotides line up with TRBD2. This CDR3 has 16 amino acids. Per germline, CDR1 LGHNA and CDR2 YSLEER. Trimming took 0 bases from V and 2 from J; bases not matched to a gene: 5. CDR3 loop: CASSQDVSGGPYEQYF. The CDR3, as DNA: TGCGCCAGCAGCCAAGATGTTAGCGGGGGTCCCTACGAGCAGTACTTC.

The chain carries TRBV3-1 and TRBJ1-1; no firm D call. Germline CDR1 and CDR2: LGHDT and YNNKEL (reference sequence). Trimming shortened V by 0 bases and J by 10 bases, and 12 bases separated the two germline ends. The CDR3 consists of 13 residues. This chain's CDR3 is CASSQEPASGAFF. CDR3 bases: TGTGCCAGCAGCCAAGAACCTGCTTCCGGAGCTTTCTTT.

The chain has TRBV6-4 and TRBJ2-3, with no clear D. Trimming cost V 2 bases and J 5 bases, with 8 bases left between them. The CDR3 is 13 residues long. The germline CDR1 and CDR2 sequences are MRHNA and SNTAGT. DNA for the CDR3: TGTGCCAGCAGTGACAGGCCCATAGATACGCAGTATTTT. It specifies CASSDRPIDTQYF.

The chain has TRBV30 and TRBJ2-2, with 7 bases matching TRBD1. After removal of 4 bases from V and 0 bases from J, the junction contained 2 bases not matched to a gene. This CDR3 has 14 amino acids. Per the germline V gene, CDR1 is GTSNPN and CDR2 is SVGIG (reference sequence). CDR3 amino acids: CAWKQGPNTGELFF. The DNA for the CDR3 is TGTGCCTGGAAACAGGGGCCGAACACCGGGGAGCTGTTTTTT.

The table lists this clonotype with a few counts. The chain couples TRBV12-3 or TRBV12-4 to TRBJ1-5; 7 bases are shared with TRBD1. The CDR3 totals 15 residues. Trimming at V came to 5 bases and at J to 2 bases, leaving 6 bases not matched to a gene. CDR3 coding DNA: TGTGCCAGCAGTGCAGGGGGAGGCGGCAATCAGCCCCAGCATTTT. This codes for CASSAGGGGNQPQHF.

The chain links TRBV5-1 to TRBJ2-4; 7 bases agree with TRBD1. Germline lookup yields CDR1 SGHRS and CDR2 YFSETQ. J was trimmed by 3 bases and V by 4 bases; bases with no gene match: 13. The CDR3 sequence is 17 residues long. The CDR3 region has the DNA TGCGCCAGCAGCCCGACGGTACAGGGGAGTTTCAAAAACATTCAGTACTTC. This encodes CASSPTVQGSFKNIQYF.

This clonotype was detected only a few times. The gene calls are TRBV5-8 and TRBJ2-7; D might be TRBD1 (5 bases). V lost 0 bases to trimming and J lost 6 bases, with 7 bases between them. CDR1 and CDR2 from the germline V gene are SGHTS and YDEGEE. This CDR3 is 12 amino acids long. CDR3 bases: TGTGCCAGCAGCTTGGGGGGCGGCGAGCAGTACGTC. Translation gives CASSLGGGEQYV.

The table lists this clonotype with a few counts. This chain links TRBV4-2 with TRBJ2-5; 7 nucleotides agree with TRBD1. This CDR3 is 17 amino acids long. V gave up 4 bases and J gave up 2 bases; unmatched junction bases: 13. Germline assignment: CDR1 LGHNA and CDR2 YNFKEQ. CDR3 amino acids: CASSPTGPTGMQETQYF. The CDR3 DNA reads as TGTGCCAGCAGCCCAACCGGGCCGACAGGGATGCAAGAGACCCAGTACTTC.

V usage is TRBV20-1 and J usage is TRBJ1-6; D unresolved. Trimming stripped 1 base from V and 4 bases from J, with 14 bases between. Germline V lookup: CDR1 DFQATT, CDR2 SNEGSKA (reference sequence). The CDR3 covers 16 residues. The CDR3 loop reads CSARAPLIGYNSPLHF. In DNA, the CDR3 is TGCAGTGCTAGAGCTCCTTTGATTGGGTATAATTCACCCCTCCACTTT.

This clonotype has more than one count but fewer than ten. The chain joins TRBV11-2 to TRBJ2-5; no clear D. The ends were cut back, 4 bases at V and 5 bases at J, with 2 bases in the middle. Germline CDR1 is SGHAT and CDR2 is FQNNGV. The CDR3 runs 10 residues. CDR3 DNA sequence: TGTGCCAGCAGCTCGGAGACCCAGTACTTC. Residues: CASSSETQYF.

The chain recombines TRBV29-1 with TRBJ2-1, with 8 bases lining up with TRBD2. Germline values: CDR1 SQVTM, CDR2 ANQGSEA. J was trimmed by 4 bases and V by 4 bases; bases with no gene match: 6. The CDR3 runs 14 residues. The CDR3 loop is CSVGPGGPYNEQFF. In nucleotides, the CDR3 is TGCAGCGTTGGCCCGGGGGGGCCGTACAATGAGCAGTTCTTC.

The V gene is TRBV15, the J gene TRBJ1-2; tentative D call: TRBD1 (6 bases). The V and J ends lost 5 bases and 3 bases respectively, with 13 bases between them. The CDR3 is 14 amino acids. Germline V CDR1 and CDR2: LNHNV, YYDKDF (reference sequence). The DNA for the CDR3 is TGTGCCACCAGCTCCCCAGGGGATGACTATGGCTACACCTTC. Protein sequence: CATSSPGDDYGYTF.

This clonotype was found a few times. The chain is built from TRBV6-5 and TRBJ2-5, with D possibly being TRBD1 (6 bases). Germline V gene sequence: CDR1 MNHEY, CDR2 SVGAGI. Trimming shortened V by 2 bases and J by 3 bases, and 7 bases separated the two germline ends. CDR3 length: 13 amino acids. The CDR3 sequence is CASSYAGEETQYF. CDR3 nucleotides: TGTGCCAGCAGTTACGCAGGGGAAGAGACCCAGTACTTC.

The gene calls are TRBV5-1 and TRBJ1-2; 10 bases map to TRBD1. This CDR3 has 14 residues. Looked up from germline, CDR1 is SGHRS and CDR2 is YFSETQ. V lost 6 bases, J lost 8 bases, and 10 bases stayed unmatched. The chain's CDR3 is CASTETGGLRGYTF. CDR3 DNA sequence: TGCGCCAGCACCGAGACAGGGGGCCTTCGAGGCTACACCTTC.

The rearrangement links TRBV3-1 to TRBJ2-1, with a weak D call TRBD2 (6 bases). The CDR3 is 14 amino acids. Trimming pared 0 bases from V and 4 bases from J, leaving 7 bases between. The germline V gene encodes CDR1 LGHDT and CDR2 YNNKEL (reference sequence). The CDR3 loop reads CASSQDGGYNEQFF. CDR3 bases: TGTGCCAGCAGCCAAGATGGGGGGTACAATGAGCAGTTCTTC.

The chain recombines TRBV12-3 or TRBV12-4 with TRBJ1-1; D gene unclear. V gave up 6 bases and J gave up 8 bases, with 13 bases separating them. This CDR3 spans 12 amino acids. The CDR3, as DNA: TGTGCCAGCAGCCCGGACGAAAGGGAAGCTTTCTTT. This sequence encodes CASSPDEREAFF.

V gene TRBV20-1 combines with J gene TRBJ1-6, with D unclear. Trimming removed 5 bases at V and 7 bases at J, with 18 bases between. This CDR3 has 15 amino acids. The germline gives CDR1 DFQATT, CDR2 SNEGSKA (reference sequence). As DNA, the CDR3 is TGCAGTGCTTCACCCTCTGCCAGACGAAATTCACCCCTCCACTTT. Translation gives CSASPSARRNSPLHF.

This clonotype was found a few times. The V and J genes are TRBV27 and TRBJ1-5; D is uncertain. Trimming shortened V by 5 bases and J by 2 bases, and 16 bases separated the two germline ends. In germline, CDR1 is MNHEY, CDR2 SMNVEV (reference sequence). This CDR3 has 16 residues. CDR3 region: CASSKGNRPRNQPQHF. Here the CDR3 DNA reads TGTGCCAGCAGTAAAGGGAACAGACCGCGCAATCAGCCCCAGCATTTT.

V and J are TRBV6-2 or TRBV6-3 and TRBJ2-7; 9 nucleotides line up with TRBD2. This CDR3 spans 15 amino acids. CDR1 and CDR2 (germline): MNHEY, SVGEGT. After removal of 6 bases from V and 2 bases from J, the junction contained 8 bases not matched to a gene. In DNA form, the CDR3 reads TGTGCCAGCAGACCTAGCGGGGCCCTTCCCTACGAGCAGTACTTC. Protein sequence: CASRPSGALPYEQYF.

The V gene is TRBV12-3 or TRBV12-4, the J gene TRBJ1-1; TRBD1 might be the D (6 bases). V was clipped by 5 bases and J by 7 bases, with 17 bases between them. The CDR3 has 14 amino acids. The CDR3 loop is CASSPWGGGSEAFF. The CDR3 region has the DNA TGTGCCAGCAGTCCGTGGGGGGGGGGCAGTGAAGCTTTCTTT.

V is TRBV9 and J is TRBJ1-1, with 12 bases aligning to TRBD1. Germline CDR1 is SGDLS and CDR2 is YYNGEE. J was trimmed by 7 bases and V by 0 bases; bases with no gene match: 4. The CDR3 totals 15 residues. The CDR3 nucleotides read TGTGCCAGCAGCGTAGTGGGGGACAGGGGGCATGAAGCTTTCTTT. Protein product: CASSVVGDRGHEAFF.

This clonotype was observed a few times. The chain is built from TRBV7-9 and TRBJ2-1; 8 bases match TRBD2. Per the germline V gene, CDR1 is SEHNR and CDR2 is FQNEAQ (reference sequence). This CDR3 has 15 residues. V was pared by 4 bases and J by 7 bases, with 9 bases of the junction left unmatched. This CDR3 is CASSSAGGRGNEQFF. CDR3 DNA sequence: TGTGCCAGCAGCTCGGCGGGGGGACGTGGAAATGAGCAGTTCTTC.

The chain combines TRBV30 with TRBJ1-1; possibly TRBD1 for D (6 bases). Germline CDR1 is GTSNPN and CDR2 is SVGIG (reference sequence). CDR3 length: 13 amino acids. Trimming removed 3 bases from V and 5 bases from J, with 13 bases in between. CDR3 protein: CAWRGGARTEAFF. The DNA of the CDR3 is TGTGCCTGGAGAGGGGGGGCGCGTACTGAAGCTTTCTTT.

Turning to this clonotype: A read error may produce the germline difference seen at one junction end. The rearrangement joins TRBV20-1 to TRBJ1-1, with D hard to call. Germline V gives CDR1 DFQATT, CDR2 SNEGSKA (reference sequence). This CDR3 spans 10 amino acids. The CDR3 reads CSASFSEDLF. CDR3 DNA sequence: TGCAGTGCTAGCTTCTCAGAGGACCTCTTT.

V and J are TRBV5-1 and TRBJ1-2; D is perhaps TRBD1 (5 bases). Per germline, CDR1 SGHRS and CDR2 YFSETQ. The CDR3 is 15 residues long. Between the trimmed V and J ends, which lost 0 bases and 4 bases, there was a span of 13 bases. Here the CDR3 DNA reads TGCGCCAGCAGCTTGGCTGCAGGGACGGGCTATGGCTACACCTTC. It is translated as CASSLAAGTGYGYTF.

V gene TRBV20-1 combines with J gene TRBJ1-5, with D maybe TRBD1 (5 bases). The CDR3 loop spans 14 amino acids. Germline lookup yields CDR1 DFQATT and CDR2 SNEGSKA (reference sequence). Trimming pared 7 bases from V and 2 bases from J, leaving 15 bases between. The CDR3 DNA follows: TGCAGTGTTTCCGCGGGGGGTGGCAATCAGCCCCAGCATTTT. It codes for CSVSAGGGNQPQHF.

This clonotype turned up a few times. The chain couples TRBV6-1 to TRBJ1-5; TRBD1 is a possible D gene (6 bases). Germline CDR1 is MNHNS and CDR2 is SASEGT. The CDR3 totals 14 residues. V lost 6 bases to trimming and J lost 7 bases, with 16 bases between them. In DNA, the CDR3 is TGTGCCAGCAGGTTACAGGGCGTCGGGCAGCCCCAGCATTTT. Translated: CASRLQGVGQPQHF.

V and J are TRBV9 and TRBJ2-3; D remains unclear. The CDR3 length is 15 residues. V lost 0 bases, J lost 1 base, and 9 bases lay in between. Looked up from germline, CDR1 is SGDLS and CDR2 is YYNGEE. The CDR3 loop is CASSVDQRGTDTQYF. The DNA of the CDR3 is TGTGCCAGCAGCGTAGACCAGCGAGGCACAGATACGCAGTATTTT.

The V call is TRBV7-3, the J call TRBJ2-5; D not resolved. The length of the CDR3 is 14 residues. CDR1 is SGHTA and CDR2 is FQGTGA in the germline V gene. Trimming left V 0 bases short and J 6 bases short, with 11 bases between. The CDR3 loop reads CASSLTDDLKTQYF. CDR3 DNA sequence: TGTGCCAGCAGCTTAACGGACGATCTGAAGACCCAGTACTTC.

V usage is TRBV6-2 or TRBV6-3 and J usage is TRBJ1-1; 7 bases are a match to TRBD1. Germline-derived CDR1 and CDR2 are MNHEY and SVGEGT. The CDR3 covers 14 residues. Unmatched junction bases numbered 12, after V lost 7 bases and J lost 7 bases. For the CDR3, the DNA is TGTGCCAGCACCTTACCTAGGGGGCTCGGTGAAGCTTTCTTT. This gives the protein CASTLPRGLGEAFF.